The entry below gives a single T cell receptor beta chain sequence along with its context. Its antigen is unknown. Libraries were prepared by immunoSEQ multiplex PCR; TCRdb keeps only in-frame clonotypes and omits some of them. The sample includes about 160,000 clones, 88% seen only once; the top ten take about 4.4%. CDR1 MDHEN and CDR2 SYDVKM come from the germline V gene. The CDR3 totals 15 residues. V trimming: 2 bases; J trimming: 7 bases; junction bases outside the gene matches: 10. These data come from a study of lymphopenia after photon versus proton radiotherapy. Study results and caveats: A bigger post-nadir fall in TCR diversity correlated inversely with survival time in deceased patients.

The gene calls are TRBV28 and TRBJ1-2, with 7 nucleotides matching TRBD1. The source of this sequence is a man aged 50 or older with gastric cancer. Here the sequenced sample was peripheral blood, taken from a patient treated with photon-based radiotherapy. This CDR3 reads CASSLPQGMRSGYTF. In DNA, the CDR3 is TGTGCCAGCAGTTTACCACAGGGGATGAGGAGTGGCTACACCTTC.